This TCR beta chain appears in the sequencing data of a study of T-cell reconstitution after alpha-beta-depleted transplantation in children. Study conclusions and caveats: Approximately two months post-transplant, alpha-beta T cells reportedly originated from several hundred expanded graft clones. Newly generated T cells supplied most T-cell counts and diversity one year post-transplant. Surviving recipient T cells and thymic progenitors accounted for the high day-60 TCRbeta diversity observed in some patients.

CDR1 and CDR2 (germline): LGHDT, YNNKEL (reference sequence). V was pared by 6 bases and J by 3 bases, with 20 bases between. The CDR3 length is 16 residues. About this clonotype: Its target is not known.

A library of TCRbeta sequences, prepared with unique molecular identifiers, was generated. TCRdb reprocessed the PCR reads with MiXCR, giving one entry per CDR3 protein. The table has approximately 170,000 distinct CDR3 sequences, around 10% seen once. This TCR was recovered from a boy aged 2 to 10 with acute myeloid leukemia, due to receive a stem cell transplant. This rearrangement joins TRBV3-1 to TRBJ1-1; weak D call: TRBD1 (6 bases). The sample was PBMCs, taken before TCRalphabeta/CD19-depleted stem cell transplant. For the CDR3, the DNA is TGTGCCAGCAGTCAACCCAGGGGCCTCACCGACACTGAAGCTTTCTTT. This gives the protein CASSQPRGLTDTEAFF.